One TCR beta chain is described in this entry. 60 Vbeta and 13 Jbeta primers were used in PCR. Repertoires were generated with immunoSEQ multiplex PCR, while TCRdb's copy carries only in-frame clones and drops some. The sample has approximately 90,000 clones; 65% to 85% are singletons. In germline, CDR1 is SEHNR, CDR2 FQNEAQ (reference sequence). CDR3 size: 15 residues. Trimming removed 2 bases at V and 0 bases at J, with 9 bases between. The sample originates from a study of cytomegalovirus exposure and HLA in healthy donors. Study as a whole: Tens of millions of unique TCR sequences came from HLA-typed donors in an early release.

What was sequenced was PBMCs. This clonotype was obtained from a man aged 35 to 55 in good health and CMV-seronegative. The rearrangement uses TRBV7-9 and TRBJ2-3; tentatively, D is TRBD1 (6 bases). The CDR3: CASSLRGLSTDTQYF. The CDR3 DNA follows: TGTGCCAGCAGCTTAAGGGGGTTAAGCACAGATACGCAGTATTTT.